This T cell receptor beta chain derives from a study of CD4+ T cells in melanoma. Overall study results and limits: Reportedly, melanoma neoantigen-specific CD4+ T cells showed varied differentiation states. A reported correlation linked neoantigen-specific CD4+ T cells to CD8+, macrophage and B cell function.

Repertoires were generated with immunoSEQ multiplex PCR, while TCRdb's copy carries only in-frame clones and drops some. Among about 140,000 clones, 92% were seen once, and the ten largest hold less than 2%. Worth noting for this clone: What it binds is not known.

The clonotype originates from a human donor with melanoma.

CDR3 loop: CASRRGLAGDNEQFF. As DNA, the CDR3 is TGCGCCAGCCGGAGAGGACTAGCGGGAGACAATGAGCAGTTCTTC. The chain employs TRBV4-1 and TRBJ2-1; TRBD2 matches 13 bases. The CDR3 has 15 amino acids. Trimming took 8 bases from V and 5 from J; bases not matched to a gene: 6. Germline loops: CDR1 MGHRA, CDR2 YSYEKL.